One and the same sample provided the 27 T cell receptor beta chains below, sequenced in a study of beta chain features in type 1 diabetes. TCRB transcripts that were expressed got sequenced, as all of the isolated RNA had been reverse transcribed. Profiled with immunoSEQ multiplex PCR; TCRdb holds only in-frame clones, not every one. The top ten clones hold 0.6% of a sample with a few hundred thousand clones, 8.5% to 10% of them seen once. No antigen is known for these receptors. Study conclusions and caveats: All four CD4+ subsets of Type 1 diabetes patients contained TCRB CDR3s that were moderately but significantly shorter.

Sequenced: central memory CD4+ T cells from blood. These receptors all stem from a man in his thirties or forties with type 1 diabetes.

This clone appeared many times. This chain joins TRBV27 and TRBJ2-7; 10 positions agree with TRBD2. The CDR3 consists of 14 residues. Germline loops: CDR1 MNHEY, CDR2 SMNVEV (reference sequence). The V segment lost 8 bases and the J segment 7 bases; nucleotides outside the gene matches: 11. The CDR3 nucleotides read TGTGCCAGCCAGAGACTAGCGGGTCCTTGGGAGCAGTACTTC. Translation gives CASQRLAGPWEQYF.

This clone was detected a few times. The chain links TRBV2 to TRBJ2-7; no firm D call. Germline V CDR1 and CDR2: SNHLY, FYNNEI. With 7 bases removed from V and 2 bases from J, the gap between germline ends came to 9 bases. The CDR3 sequence is 12 residues long. CDR3 sequence: CASMVIAYEQYF. DNA of the CDR3: TGTGCCAGCATGGTGATTGCCTACGAGCAGTACTTC.

A remark on this clone: Being one base from a much bigger clone, this may be a read error. The same CDR3 can be traced to other DNA sequences in this sample. The V and J genes are TRBV7-2 and TRBJ1-1; D call uncertain. V was pared by 1 base and J by 1 base, with 4 bases between. Germline CDR1 SGHTA, CDR2 FQGNSA. This CDR3 comprises 13 residues. This chain's CDR3 is CASSLDRNTEAFF. CDR3 nucleotides: TGTGCCAGCAGCTTAGACAGGAACACTGAAGCTTTCTTT.

In this sample, this clone turned up many times. This rearrangement joins TRBV27 to TRBJ2-7; 9 bases map to TRBD2. Germline loops: CDR1 MNHEY, CDR2 SMNVEV (reference sequence). Trimming took 5 bases from V and 3 from J; bases not matched to a gene: 8. The CDR3 loop spans 15 amino acids. The DNA for the CDR3 is TGTGCCAGCAGTAAAACTAGCGGGTCTTACTACGAGCAGTACTTC. This gives the protein CASSKTSGSYYEQYF.

A few counts support this clone. The genes are TRBV19 and TRBJ2-1; 8 bases fit TRBD2. J was trimmed by 12 bases and V by 2 bases; bases with no gene match: 3. Germline V gives CDR1 LNHDA, CDR2 SQIVND (reference sequence). The CDR3 length is 12 residues. The CDR3 region has the DNA TGTGCCAGTAGTATATCCAGCGGGAGGCAGTTCTTC. Protein product: CASSISSGRQFF.

V and J are TRBV5-4 and TRBJ2-7; the match to TRBD1 covers 8 bases. The germline V gene has CDR1 SGHNT and CDR2 YYREEE (reference sequence). The CDR3 is made up of 15 amino acids. Trimming removed 4 bases from V and 3 bases from J; junction bases left unmatched: 9. The CDR3 here is CASSRGLDRDYEQYF. CDR3 nucleotide sequence: TGTGCCAGCAGCCGGGGTTTGGACAGGGACTACGAGCAGTACTTC.

This clone showed up just a few times. CDR3 residues: CASSQAGPGIQYF. The CDR3, as DNA: TGCGCCAGCAGCCAGGCCGGGCCGGGCATTCAGTACTTC. The J gene is TRBJ2-4, the V gene TRBV4-1; D gene uncertain. The CDR3 totals 13 residues. The germline V gene encodes CDR1 MGHRA and CDR2 YSYEKL. Trimming stripped 3 bases from V and 9 bases from J, with 12 bases between.

This sequence joins TRBV2 and TRBJ2-1; 10 positions agree with TRBD2. The CDR3 runs to 18 residues. CDR1 SNHLY and CDR2 FYNNEI come from the germline V gene. Trimming at V came to 6 bases and at J to 0 bases, leaving 11 bases not matched to a gene. CDR3 loop: CASSALGASGSSYNEQFF. The CDR3 coding sequence is TGTGCCAGCAGCGCCCTTGGGGCTAGCGGGAGCTCCTACAATGAGCAGTTCTTC.

This clone was seen repeatedly, ten times or more. This chain joins TRBV7-9 and TRBJ2-1; TRBD2 matches at 11 bases. The trim removed 5 bases at V and 5 bases at J, leaving 11 bases unmatched. Germline V gives CDR1 SEHNR, CDR2 FQNEAQ (reference sequence). This CDR3 is 17 amino acids long. The CDR3 sequence: CASSPPFRLAGNNEQFF. DNA for the CDR3: TGTGCCAGCAGCCCCCCTTTCAGACTAGCGGGAAACAATGAGCAGTTCTTC. Complete variable domain (other parts from reference TRBV7-9 and TRBJ2-1): DTGVSQNPRHKITKRGQNVTFRCDPISEHNRLYWYRQTLGQGPEFLTYFQNEAQLEKSRLLSDRFSAERPKGSFSTLEIQRTEQGDSAMYLCASSPPFRLAGNNEQFFGPGTRLTVL.

CDR3 region: CASSLIREGYTF. CDR3 sequence (DNA): TGTGCCAGCAGCCTGATCAGGGAAGGCTACACCTTC. The chain links TRBV7-2 to TRBJ1-2, with D tentatively TRBD1 (5 bases). This CDR3 comprises 12 residues. Germline V gene data show CDR1 as SGHTA and CDR2 as FQGNSA. The V end lost 5 bases, the J end lost 8 bases, and 12 bases lay between the germline ends.

In its sample, this clone was seen a few times. The chain carries TRBV11-1 and TRBJ1-1; 9 bases agree with TRBD1. V gave up 6 bases and J gave up 4 bases; unmatched junction bases: 6. This CDR3 region has 14 residues. The germline CDR1 and CDR2 sequences are SGHAT and FQDESV (reference sequence). CDR3 residues: CASRENRGPTEAFF. DNA of the CDR3: TGTGCCAGCAGGGAGAACAGGGGGCCCACTGAAGCTTTCTTT.

This rearrangement joins TRBV27 to TRBJ2-7, with D perhaps TRBD1 (6 bases). This CDR3 is 14 amino acids long. Between the trimmed V and J ends, which lost 3 bases and 0 bases, there was a span of 9 bases. Looked up from germline, CDR1 is MNHEY and CDR2 is SMNVEV (reference sequence). CDR3 DNA sequence: TGTGCCAGCAGTTTCCGGGACAACTCCTACGAGCAGTACTTC. It yields the protein CASSFRDNSYEQYF.

This clone was picked up a small number of times. The chain carries TRBV5-4 and TRBJ2-1; D is perhaps TRBD2 (6 bases). The CDR3 is made up of 17 amino acids. V was clipped by 4 bases and J by 5 bases, with 22 bases between them. CDR1 and CDR2 (germline): SGHNT, YYREEE (reference sequence). DNA for the CDR3: TGTGCCAGCAGCGAAGCTAGCGTGTCCCTCCCACACAATGAGCAGTTCTTC. Protein product: CASSEASVSLPHNEQFF.

The J gene is TRBJ2-3, the V gene TRBV7-3; 7 bases are shared with TRBD2. V trimming: 5 bases; J trimming: 6 bases; junction bases outside the gene matches: 8. This CDR3 has 14 amino acids. Germline assignment: CDR1 SGHTA and CDR2 FQGTGA. DNA of the CDR3: TGTGCCAGCAGCCTCAACGGGGAGGGCGATACGCAGTATTTT. Protein sequence: CASSLNGEGDTQYF.

Of note for this clone: Distinct nucleotide sequences in the sample also encode this CDR3. The chain carries TRBV7-9 and TRBJ2-7; 7 positions match TRBD1. Germline CDR1 reads SEHNR; CDR2 reads FQNEAQ (reference sequence). V lost 1 base to trimming and J lost 1 base; unmatched junction nucleotides: 4. The CDR3 totals 15 residues. DNA of the CDR3: TGTGCCAGCAGCTTAGGCCGGACAGGATCCTACGAGCAGTACTTC. Its translation: CASSLGRTGSYEQYF.

V is TRBV18 and J is TRBJ2-2, with D unclear. Germline CDR1 KGHSH, CDR2 LQKENI. There are 15 residues in the CDR3. V lost 3 bases and J lost 3, with 11 bases in between. This chain's CDR3 is CASSPLALHTGELFF. The CDR3 nucleotides are TGTGCCAGCTCACCCCTGGCCCTTCACACCGGGGAGCTGTTTTTT.

V usage is TRBV5-1 and J usage is TRBJ1-5, with 8 nucleotides matching TRBD1. V was clipped by 0 bases and J by 1 base; unmatched bases: 6. This CDR3 is 17 amino acids long. Germline V lookup: CDR1 SGHRS, CDR2 YFSETQ. The CDR3 region is CASSLEPGQASNQPQHF. CDR3 nucleotides: TGCGCCAGCAGCTTGGAACCGGGACAGGCCAGCAATCAGCCCCAGCATTTT.

This chain joins TRBV30 and TRBJ1-2, with 7 bases aligning to TRBD1. The CDR3 spans 14 residues. J lost 4 bases, V lost 6 bases, and 11 bases had no gene match. Germline V gene lookup returns CDR1 GTSNPN and CDR2 SVGIG (reference sequence). CDR3 region: CACTRDSKGYGYTF. CDR3 bases: TGTGCCTGTACGCGGGACAGCAAGGGCTATGGCTACACCTTC.

This clone was seen a handful of times. V is TRBV5-1 and J is TRBJ2-2, with 7 bases fitting TRBD1. The J segment lost 7 bases and the V segment lost 4 bases, leaving 7 bases of the junction unmatched. Germline V gene data show CDR1 as SGHRS and CDR2 as YFSETQ. The CDR3 sequence is 14 residues long. The CDR3 region has the DNA TGCGCCAGCAGCAATACAGGGGTCGGCGGGGAGCTGTTTTTT. Translated, it gives CASSNTGVGGELFF.

The chain combines TRBV7-2 with TRBJ2-3, with no clear D. The CDR3 loop spans 15 amino acids. Deletions cut 0 bases from V and 0 bases from J, with 7 bases between. The germline V gene encodes CDR1 SGHTA and CDR2 FQGNSA. CDR3 coding DNA: TGTGCCAGCAGCTTAGCGGCTGTAAGCACAGATACGCAGTATTTT. It codes for CASSLAAVSTDTQYF.

This clone was detected only a few times. The same CDR3 also results from other DNA sequences found in this sample. The chain recombines TRBV28 with TRBJ1-1; 8 nucleotides align to TRBD1. CDR1 and CDR2 from the germline V gene are MDHEN and SYDVKM. The CDR3 runs 13 residues. The J segment lost 4 bases and the V segment lost 6 bases, leaving 4 bases of the junction unmatched. CDR3: CASSSGQGTEAFF. The DNA for the CDR3 is TGTGCCAGCAGCTCCGGACAGGGCACTGAAGCTTTCTTT. The full variable domain, completed using reference TRBV28 and TRBJ1-1, is DVKVTQSSRYLVKRTGEKVFLECVQDMDHENMFWYRQDPGLGLRLIYFSYDVKMKEKGDIPEGYSVSREKKERFSLILESASTNQTSMYLCASSSGQGTEAFFGQGTRLTVV.

This chain uses TRBV4-1 with TRBJ1-4; 8 nucleotides align to TRBD1. The CDR3 runs 18 residues. CDR1 is MGHRA and CDR2 is YSYEKL in the germline V gene. V trimming: 4 bases; J trimming: 7 bases; junction bases outside the gene matches: 17. The CDR3: CASSLSGQGGRSVEKLFF. In DNA, the CDR3 is TGCGCCAGCAGCCTTAGCGGACAGGGTGGGAGGTCTGTTGAAAAACTGTTTTTT.

This clone came up a few times. The rearrangement uses TRBV5-4 and TRBJ2-2; D gene uncertain. V was shortened by 4 bases and J by 7 bases, with 11 bases between the two germline ends. There are 13 residues in the CDR3. Germline V gives CDR1 SGHNT, CDR2 YYREEE (reference sequence). In nucleotides, the CDR3 is TGTGCCAGCAGCCGAGAGACGGGCGGGGAGCTGTTTTTT. This translates into CASSRETGGELFF.

This clone was seen only a few times. The V call is TRBV2, the J call TRBJ2-2; maybe TRBD1 (5 bases). This CDR3 has 16 residues. The germline V gene encodes CDR1 SNHLY and CDR2 FYNNEI. Deletions cut 6 bases from V and 0 bases from J, with 14 bases between. The CDR3 reads CASSFQGAANTGELFF. The CDR3 DNA is TGTGCCAGCAGCTTTCAAGGGGCCGCGAACACCGGGGAGCTGTTTTTT.

In this sample, this clone turned up a few times. The chain couples TRBV7-2 to TRBJ1-3, with TRBD1 matching over 7 bases. The CDR3 is 16 residues long. Trimming cost V 1 base and J 0 bases; bases outside gene matches: 3. Germline-derived CDR1 and CDR2 are SGHTA and FQGNSA. This chain's CDR3 is CASSLGWDSSGNTIYF. Here the CDR3 DNA reads TGTGCCAGCAGCTTAGGTTGGGACAGCTCTGGAAACACCATATATTTT.

This clone was detected a few times. J is TRBJ1-2 and V is TRBV4-3, with 8 bases aligning to TRBD1. The V gene end was trimmed by 1 base and the J gene end by 7 bases; junction bases not matched to a gene: 14. The CDR3 extends over 17 amino acids. Germline CDR1 reads LGHNA; CDR2 reads YSLEER. CDR3 DNA: TGCGCCAGCAGCCAAGTCAGGGGGCTGTCTACTATGGGTGGCTACACCTTC. Translated, it gives CASSQVRGLSTMGGYTF.

In this sample, this clone turned up a few times. The genes are TRBV30 and TRBJ1-5, with 7 bases aligning to TRBD1. The trim removed 4 bases at V and 1 base at J, leaving 7 bases unmatched. Germline-derived CDR1 and CDR2 are GTSNPN and SVGIG (reference sequence). CDR3 size: 15 residues. The CDR3 protein is CAWMRGDSSNQPQHF. The DNA for the CDR3 is TGTGCCTGGATGAGAGGGGACAGCAGCAATCAGCCCCAGCATTTT.